This TCR beta chain was sequenced in a study of long-term antiretroviral therapy in people with HIV. At the level of the study: The earliest specimens came about a decade ahead of the 2015 immediate-ART recommendation. General study points: Before ART, certain clones expanded, and these dominated the repertoire at all time points. Following ART, diversity rose but still fell short of transplant donor controls.

V shed 6 bases, J shed 5 bases, and the junction held 8 bases outside the gene matches. Germline-derived CDR1 and CDR2 are SQVTM and ANQGSEA. The CDR3 has 13 amino acids. At survey level, the immunoSEQ assay was run in its v3.0 version. A per-sample goal of about 40,000-55,000 T-cell genomes was targeted by sequencing. The assay was immunoSEQ multiplex PCR, and TCRdb's table has in-frame clones only and misses some. The sample has about 9,000 clones; around 83% are singletons. Concerning this clone: Its target is unknown.

The sequence was obtained from a man aged 25-45 years with HIV. The chain employs TRBV29-1 and TRBJ1-1, with TRBD1 matching 8 bases. The sample was unsorted PBMCs, taken 0.3 years before starting antiretroviral therapy. The chain's CDR3 is CSVAGGQFTEAFF. CDR3 in DNA: TGCAGCGTCGCAGGGGGCCAGTTTACTGAAGCTTTCTTT.